Listed below are T cell receptor beta chains from one sample, sequenced in a study of shared clonotypes between healthy human individuals. The method was immunoSEQ multiplex PCR; TCRdb's version includes in-frame clones alone and lacks a portion of them. The data hold about 340,000 clones, with less than 75% observed a single time. Sequenced input: memory CD4+ T cells sorted from blood. These receptors came from a man aged 25 to 40 in good health. Both conserved end residues are part of each CDR3. A D gene is named only where the DNA matches it firmly. Not all rows give a size; the values are once, few, many and, for expanded clones, a class.

cdr3_aa | cdr3_nt | j_call | d_call | v_call | clone_size
CASSQDPPLTSGNTDTQYF | TGCGCCAGCAGCCAAGACCCCCCCCTGACTAGCGGGAACACAGATACGCAGTATTTT | TRBJ2-3 | TRBD2 | TRBV4-3 | .
CASSQGAGSYGYTF | TGCGCCAGCAGCCAAGGGGCGGGGAGCTATGGCTACACCTTC | TRBJ1-2 | . | TRBV4-1 | .
CASSQAQLGNQPQHF | TGCGCCAGCAGCCAAGCCCAACTTGGCAATCAGCCCCAGCATTTT | TRBJ1-5 | . | TRBV4-1 | .
CASSHKGQGSYQPQHF | TGTGCCAGTAGTCACAAAGGACAGGGAAGTTACCAGCCCCAGCATTTT | TRBJ1-5 | TRBD1 | TRBV19 | .
CASSLIGGANVLTF | TGTGCCAGCAGCTTAATCGGTGGGGCCAACGTCCTGACTTTC | TRBJ2-6 | . | TRBV7-3 | .
CASSLNSGISVETQYF | TGTGCCAGCAGTTTAAATAGCGGGATATCGGTAGAGACCCAGTACTTC | TRBJ2-5 | TRBD2 | TRBV27 | few
CASSLGSAGGLSSYEQYF | TGTGCCAGCAGCTTAGGTTCAGCGGGAGGACTTAGCTCCTACGAGCAGTACTTC | TRBJ2-7 | TRBD2 | TRBV7-9 | .
CASSLSPSGGETSTDTQYF | TGCGCCAGCAGCTTGTCCCCTAGCGGGGGAGAAACTAGCACAGATACGCAGTATTTT | TRBJ2-3 | TRBD2 | TRBV5-1 | .
CASSLDGLTEAFF | TGCGCCAGCAGCTTGGACGGACTGACCGAAGCTTTCTTT | TRBJ1-1 | . | TRBV5-1 | .
CAWSPGFQGSTANEKLFF | TGTGCCTGGAGCCCCGGGTTTCAGGGAAGTACGGCTAATGAAAAACTGTTTTTT | TRBJ1-4 | . | TRBV30 | .
CASTLRGFSDTQYF | TGTGCCAGCACCCTCCGGGGGTTTTCAGATACGCAGTATTTT | TRBJ2-3 | . | TRBV27 | .
CASRGTGRRWDGYTF | TGTGCCAGCAGGGGGACCGGGCGTCGGTGGGATGGCTACACCTTC | TRBJ1-2 | . | TRBV28 | .
CASNPRTGGEKLFF | TGTGCCAGTAACCCTCGGACAGGGGGCGAAAAACTGTTTTTT | TRBJ1-4 | TRBD1 | TRBV19 | .
CASSLPGSYGYTF | TGTGCCAGCAGTTTACCAGGGTCCTATGGCTACACCTTC | TRBJ1-2 | . | TRBV28 | .
CASRSGNQPQHF | TGTGCCAGCAGATCGGGGAATCAGCCCCAGCATTTT | TRBJ1-5 | . | TRBV6-1 | .
CASSLGELGTNTGELFF | TGCGCCAGCAGCTTGGGAGAGCTCGGGACGAACACCGGGGAGCTGTTTTTT | TRBJ2-2 | . | TRBV5-1 | .
CAISDRAEGYTF | TGTGCCATCAGTGACAGAGCGGAAGGCTACACCTTC | TRBJ1-2 | . | TRBV10-3 | .
CASSPEVRGQAFF | TGTGCCAGCAGTCCTGAAGTAAGGGGACAAGCTTTCTTT | TRBJ1-1 | . | TRBV28 | .
CASSSSRLGNQPQHF | TGTGCCAGCTCTAGCAGTAGGCTCGGCAATCAGCCCCAGCATTTT | TRBJ1-5 | . | TRBV6-5 | .
CASSSRSYNEQFF | TGTGCCAGCAGCTCCCGCTCCTACAATGAGCAGTTCTTC | TRBJ2-1 | . | TRBV5-5 | .
CASSPGTGGRGNTIYF | TGCGCCAGCAGCCCCGGGACAGGGGGCCGGGGAAACACCATATATTTT | TRBJ1-3 | TRBD1 | TRBV5-1 | .
CASSLPGQGIDEQFF | TGTGCCAGCAGTTTGCCGGGACAGGGAATAGATGAGCAGTTCTTC | TRBJ2-1 | TRBD1 | TRBV28 | .
CASSQGLAGATSYEQYF | TGCGCCAGCAGCCAAGGTCTAGCGGGAGCGACATCCTACGAGCAGTACTTC | TRBJ2-7 | TRBD2 | TRBV4-3 | .
CASSSLGLPYQEQYF | TGTGCCAGCAGCAGTCTGGGACTTCCCTACCAAGAGCAGTACTTC | TRBJ2-7 | . | TRBV13 | .
CSVVVGASTGELFF | TGCAGCGTTGTTGTAGGGGCAAGCACCGGGGAGCTGTTTTTT | TRBJ2-2 | . | TRBV29-1 | .
CASSDSRGSGTEAFF | TGTGCCAGCAGTGACTCCCGGGGGAGCGGGACTGAAGCTTTCTTT | TRBJ1-1 | . | TRBV6-4 | once
CASSSLPTSQGSGETQYF | TGTGCCAGCAGCTCATTACCCACTTCCCAGGGTTCCGGGGAGACCCAGTACTTC | TRBJ2-5 | . | TRBV7-6 | .
CASSEPGLADYEQYF | TGTGCCAGCAGTGAACCGGGACTAGCGGACTACGAGCAGTACTTC | TRBJ2-7 | TRBD2 | TRBV6-1 | .
CASSPRKGLAGRYEQYF | TGTGCCAGCAGTCCCAGGAAGGGACTAGCGGGGCGCTACGAGCAGTACTTC | TRBJ2-7 | TRBD2 | TRBV27 | .
CASSPGIDEQYF | TGTGCCAGCTCACCCGGAATCGACGAGCAGTACTTC | TRBJ2-7 | . | TRBV18 | once
CASSPERWGRSGANVLTF | TGTGCCAGCAGCCCGGAGAGATGGGGGCGGTCTGGGGCCAACGTCCTGACTTTC | TRBJ2-6 | . | TRBV7-2 | .
CASSPLGRGEDGYTF | TGTGCCAGCAGCCCCCTGGGCAGGGGAGAGGATGGCTACACCTTC | TRBJ1-2 | . | TRBV14 | few
CASRGRSYNEQFF | TGTGCCAGTCGGGGACGGAGCTACAATGAGCAGTTCTTC | TRBJ2-1 | . | TRBV6-1 | .
CASSLVGGSYNEQFF | TGTGCCAGCAGCTTAGTGGGCGGGAGCTACAATGAGCAGTTCTTC | TRBJ2-1 | TRBD2 | TRBV7-2 | .
CASSWDFSSYEQYF | TGTGCCAGCAGTTGGGATTTTAGCTCCTACGAGCAGTACTTC | TRBJ2-7 | . | TRBV6-6 | .
CASSLGPLANYGYTF | TGTGCCAGCAGCTTAGGGCCCTTAGCTAACTATGGCTACACCTTC | TRBJ1-2 | . | TRBV5-5 | .
CASSEAGRPRTYGYTF | TGTGCCAGCAGCGAAGCCGGGCGCCCGCGCACATATGGCTACACCTTC | TRBJ1-2 | . | TRBV28 | .
CASSLERTGELFF | TGTGCCAGCAGCTTAGAACGAACCGGGGAGCTGTTTTTT | TRBJ2-2 | . | TRBV11-3 | .
CASSSGWGTDTQYF | TGTGCCAGCAGCTCAGGTTGGGGCACAGATACGCAGTATTTT | TRBJ2-3 | . | TRBV6-6 | .
CASSPSGTRGSYGYTF | TGTGCCAGCTCACCATCCGGTACTCGGGGATCCTATGGCTACACCTTC | TRBJ1-2 | . | TRBV18 | .
CASSLPRGLNTEAFF | TGCGCCAGCAGCTTGCCTAGAGGGTTAAACACTGAAGCTTTCTTT | TRBJ1-1 | . | TRBV5-1 | .
CAARDSRSYEQYF | TGTGCCGCTCGGGACAGCCGCTCCTACGAGCAGTACTTC | TRBJ2-7 | TRBD1 | TRBV6-5 | .